This T cell receptor beta chain was retrieved from a study of cytomegalovirus exposure and HLA in healthy donors. Study information: Earlier sequencing of about 179 million T cells yielded approximately 100 million unique TCR beta sequences. Overall study results and limits: Excluded were some V segments that proved indistinguishable, including TRBV6-2 and TRBV6-3. Presence/absence analyses rested on an assumption that sequencing depth was roughly uniform across donors. CMV serostatus alone was available as immune exposure information.

On this clone itself: The antigen remains unidentified. Other DNA sequences in this specimen translate into the identical CDR3.

V lost 6 bases, J lost 4 bases, and 2 bases stayed unmatched. The CDR3 is 14 residues long. The V gene's germline CDR1 is SNHLY and CDR2 FYNNEI. 60 Vbeta and 13 Jbeta primers were used in PCR. Data came from immunoSEQ multiplex PCR; TCRdb stores just in-frame clones and leaves some out. The sample contains approximately 150,000 clones, just under 80% of which appear only once. The sample taken for sequencing was PBMCs. The sequence came from a man younger than 30 in good health and CMV-seropositive. V is TRBV2 and J is TRBJ1-5; TRBD1 aligns across 11 bases. The CDR3 spells CASSGTGGNQPQHF. The CDR3 DNA sequence: TGTGCCAGCAGCGGGACAGGGGGTAATCAGCCCCAGCATTTT.